These T cell receptor beta chains were read from a single sample in a study of cytomegalovirus exposure and HLA in healthy donors. This table comes from immunoSEQ multiplex PCR, and its TCRdb copy is limited to in-frame clones, with some not included. The sample yields more than 25,000 clones, 62% seen once. The specimen sequenced was PBMCs. These receptors came from a male donor in good health and CMV-seropositive. Each CDR3 is given with its conserved first and last residue. The D gene is left open where the match is weak. Clone size is not always given. Where it is, it says once, few, many or a class for expanded clones.

TRBJ2-5 | TRBV28 | . | . | CASSTGQETQYF | TGTGCCAGCAGTACAGGGCAAGAGACCCAGTACTTC
TRBJ2-7 | TRBV2 | TRBD1 | . | CASMKPPGQGFYEQYF | TGTGCCAGCATGAAGCCACCGGGACAGGGTTTCTACGAGCAGTACTTC
TRBJ1-3 | TRBV29-1 | TRBD1 | . | CSVQGQFPFGTIYF | TGCAGCGTTCAGGGACAGTTCCCCTTTGGGACCATATATTTT
TRBJ2-2 | TRBV18 | TRBD2 | . | CASSLSGGPNTGELFF | TGTGCCAGCTCACTTAGCGGGGGGCCGAACACCGGGGAGCTGTTTTTT
TRBJ2-7 | TRBV7-2 | TRBD2 | . | CASSLRSGALSYEQYF | TGTGCCAGCAGCCTCCGTAGCGGGGCCCTCTCCTACGAGCAGTACTTC
TRBJ2-6 | TRBV27 | . | . | CASSFEPSGANVLTF | TGTGCCAGCAGTTTTGAGCCCTCTGGGGCCAACGTCCTGACTTTC
TRBJ2-2 | TRBV28 | . | . | CASKQGNTGELFF | TGTGCCAGCAAGCAGGGGAACACCGGGGAGCTGTTTTTT
TRBJ1-1 | TRBV10-3 | . | . | CAIRVSSLEAFF | TGTGCCATCAGGGTGTCAAGCCTTGAAGCTTTCTTT
TRBJ1-2 | TRBV19 | . | few | CASSSLREGISYGYTF | TGTGCCAGTAGCTCTCTAAGAGAGGGCATCAGCTATGGCTACACCTTC
TRBJ2-7 | TRBV11-3 | . | many | CASSPFYGASSYEQYF | TGTGCCAGCTCCCCGTTTTATGGGGCGAGCTCCTACGAGCAGTACTTC
TRBJ2-1 | TRBV15 | TRBD2 | few | CATSSSRDSGRGEQFF | TGTGCCACCAGTAGTTCCCGGGACTCCGGGAGGGGTGAGCAGTTCTTC
TRBJ2-3 | TRBV6-1 | TRBD1 | few | CASSVEGGGGTDTQYF | TGTGCCAGCAGTGTTGAAGGGGGCGGAGGCACAGATACGCAGTATTTT
TRBJ1-5 | TRBV5-1 | . | . | CASSLGSAGQPQHF | TGCGCCAGCAGTTTGGGCAGCGCCGGGCAGCCCCAGCATTTT
TRBJ2-5 | TRBV6-1 | . | . | CASSSRDSQETQYF | TGTGCCAGCAGTTCCCGGGACTCCCAAGAGACCCAGTACTTC